Listed below are T cell receptor beta chains from one sample, sequenced in a study of chemoradiotherapy in HPV16-positive cancers. Sequencing used immunoSEQ multiplex PCR; TCRdb keeps in-frame clones, though not all of them. The sample consists of about 3,000 clones, roughly 80% of them appearing once. The source material was blood, sampled from a patient who underwent chemoradiotherapy. The receptors stem from a human donor with HPV-associated anogenital cancer. CDR3s include the opening cysteine and the closing phenylalanine or tryptophan. D genes are given only for firm matches. Size is omitted from some rows. Given values are once, few, many or a class for expanded clones.

clone_size,j_call,d_call,v_call,cdr3_aa,cdr3_nt
NA,TRBJ2-4,NA,TRBV2,CASQGLAKNIQYF,TGTGCCAGCCAGGGACTAGCCAAAAACATTCAGTACTTC
NA,TRBJ2-7,NA,TRBV25-1,CASRQGSYEQYF,TGTGCCAGCAGACAGGGAAGCTACGAGCAGTACTTC
NA,TRBJ2-4,TRBD2,TRBV11-3,CASSSGTNANIQYF,TGTGCCAGCAGCTCTGGGACTAACGCAAACATTCAGTACTTC
NA,TRBJ2-3,NA,TRBV5-1,CASSTRDSTDTQYF,TGCGCCAGCAGCACGAGGGACAGCACAGATACGCAGTATTTT
NA,TRBJ2-1,TRBD2,TRBV10-3,CAISSPGIAGGNEQFF,TGTGCCATCAGTTCCCCGGGGATAGCGGGGGGGAATGAGCAGTTCTTC
NA,TRBJ1-2,NA,TRBV2,CASSGSGDLWGYTF,TGTGCCAGCAGTGGGTCGGGGGATTTATGGGGCTACACCTTC
NA,TRBJ2-5,TRBD2,TRBV7-7,CASSFQRGAQETQYF,TGTGCCAGCAGCTTTCAGCGGGGGGCCCAAGAGACCCAGTACTTC
NA,TRBJ2-6,NA,TRBV7-2,CASSWKGVSGANVLTF,TGTGCCAGCAGCTGGAAAGGGGTCTCTGGGGCCAACGTCCTGACTTTC
NA,TRBJ2-5,TRBD1,TRBV19,CASSQGTGDRKTQYF,TGTGCCAGTAGTCAAGGGACAGGGGATAGGAAGACCCAGTACTTC
few,TRBJ1-6,TRBD1,TRBV5-4,CASSLDGTGSTSLHF,TGTGCCAGCAGCCTCGACGGGACAGGGTCCACATCCCTCCACTTT
once,TRBJ1-2,NA,TRBV5-4,CASSLALGTEGYTF,TGTGCCAGCAGCCTGGCTTTAGGAACGGAGGGCTACACCTTC
NA,TRBJ1-2,NA,TRBV25-1,CASRRDSDYGYTF,TGTGCCAGCAGACGTGACAGTGACTATGGCTACACCTTC
NA,TRBJ2-7,NA,TRBV5-1,CASSLGLSRGEQYF,TGCGCCAGCAGCCTAGGTCTCTCGAGAGGCGAGCAGTACTTC
once,TRBJ2-5,NA,TRBV7-2,CASSLWVGPGETQYF,TGTGCCAGCAGCTTATGGGTGGGTCCCGGGGAGACCCAGTACTTC
once,TRBJ2-7,NA,TRBV25-1,CASSRTGLWRYEQYF,TGTGCCAGCAGCAGAACCGGACTCTGGAGGTACGAGCAGTACTTC
once,TRBJ1-4,TRBD1,TRBV5-8,CASSRGTGDGEKLFF,TGTGCCAGCAGCCGAGGGACAGGGGATGGTGAAAAACTGTTTTTT
NA,TRBJ2-7,NA,TRBV11-2,CASSALVTQSYEQYF,TGTGCCAGCAGCGCCCTAGTTACCCAATCCTACGAGCAGTACTTC
NA,TRBJ1-4,NA,TRBV18,CASSPTLYDSSTNEKLFF,TGTGCCAGCTCTCCGACCCTATATGACAGCTCAACTAATGAAAAACTGTTTTTT
NA,TRBJ1-2,TRBD1,TRBV7-2,CASSLNPTGGALGYTF,TGTGCCAGCAGCTTAAACCCGACAGGGGGTGCTTTGGGCTACACCTTC
NA,TRBJ1-3,TRBD1,TRBV18,CASSPRQGASSGNTIYF,TGTGCCAGCTCACCAAGACAGGGGGCAAGCTCTGGAAACACCATATATTTT
NA,TRBJ1-2,TRBD1,TRBV7-2,CASSLRDRGLSYTF,TGTGCCAGCAGCCTTCGGGACAGGGGGTTAAGCTACACCTTC
NA,TRBJ2-5,TRBD1,TRBV7-6,CASSPRLTGGKETQYF,TGTGCCAGCAGCCCGCGCCTGACAGGGGGCAAGGAGACCCAGTACTTC
NA,TRBJ1-1,NA,TRBV5-4,CASSPGRVNTEAFF,TGTGCCAGCAGCCCGGGGAGGGTTAACACTGAAGCTTTCTTT
NA,TRBJ2-3,TRBD1,TRBV19,CASSILWTGGTDTQYF,TGTGCCAGTAGTATACTATGGACAGGGGGCACAGATACGCAGTATTTT
NA,TRBJ2-7,NA,TRBV5-6,CASSGSSYEQYF,TGTGCCAGCAGCGGGAGCTCCTACGAGCAGTACTTC
NA,TRBJ1-2,NA,TRBV7-9,CASSLIGEENYGYTF,TGTGCCAGCAGCCTAATTGGGGAGGAAAACTATGGCTACACCTTC
NA,TRBJ1-1,TRBD1,TRBV2,CASSRTGTAMNTEAFF,TGTGCCAGCAGTCGGACCGGGACAGCCATGAACACTGAAGCTTTCTTT
NA,TRBJ1-4,NA,TRBV30,CAWARGRGEKLFF,TGTGCCTGGGCGAGGGGCAGGGGTGAAAAACTGTTTTTT
NA,TRBJ1-2,NA,TRBV6-1,CASNGLPIYGYTF,TGTGCCAGTAACGGCCTACCTATCTATGGCTACACCTTC
NA,TRBJ1-1,TRBD1,TRBV4-1,CASSHRDSSRTEAFF,TGCGCCAGCAGCCACCGGGACAGCTCAAGGACTGAAGCTTTCTTT
NA,TRBJ2-7,NA,TRBV30,CAGGRRGGVYEQYF,TGTGCCGGCGGTCGCCGAGGAGGGGTCTACGAGCAGTACTTC
NA,TRBJ1-6,NA,TRBV5-5,CASSLFQGNSPLHF,TGTGCCAGCAGCTTGTTCCAGGGGAACTCACCCCTCCACTTT
NA,TRBJ1-5,NA,TRBV5-4,CATGRGADQPQHF,TGTGCCACCGGACGGGGGGCAGATCAGCCCCAGCATTTT
NA,TRBJ2-2,NA,TRBV6-5,CASRRESETGELFF,TGTGCCAGCAGACGGGAGTCCGAGACCGGGGAGCTGTTTTTT
NA,TRBJ1-5,TRBD1,TRBV7-9,CASSQRGQRGDQPQHF,TGTGCCAGCAGCCAACGGGGACAGCGGGGGGATCAGCCCCAGCATTTT
NA,TRBJ1-2,NA,TRBV4-1,CASSHPDSAETRGYTF,TGCGCCAGCAGCCACCCAGACTCCGCAGAGACTCGGGGCTACACCTTC
NA,TRBJ1-4,NA,TRBV30,CAWRTTTNEKLFF,TGTGCCTGGAGGACAACGACTAATGAAAAACTGTTTTTT
NA,TRBJ1-1,NA,TRBV4-1,CASSQDFSRNYMNTEAFF,TGCGCCAGCAGCCAAGATTTTAGCAGAAATTACATGAACACTGAAGCTTTCTTT
NA,TRBJ2-7,TRBD1,TRBV5-6,CASSLSGQGTHEQYF,TGTGCCAGCAGCTTGTCGGGACAGGGGACCCACGAGCAGTACTTC
NA,TRBJ2-7,TRBD1,TRBV29-1,CSVEGDRTNYEQYF,TGCAGCGTTGAAGGGGACAGGACAAACTACGAGCAGTACTTC
NA,TRBJ1-6,TRBD1,TRBV5-4,CASSSQAGGRDSPLHF,TGTGCCAGCAGCTCGCAAGCAGGGGGCAGAGATTCACCCCTCCACTTT
NA,TRBJ1-5,NA,TRBV4-2,CASSQDPGQPQHF,TGTGCCAGCAGCCAAGATCCAGGACAGCCCCAGCATTTT
NA,TRBJ1-5,NA,TRBV15,CATSRDNQPQHF,TGTGCCACCAGCAGAGATAATCAGCCCCAGCATTTT
NA,TRBJ1-1,NA,TRBV18,CASSPGGNTEAFF,TGTGCCAGCTCACCAGGTGGGAACACTGAAGCTTTCTTT
NA,TRBJ2-5,TRBD2,TRBV5-3,CATRGGLETQYF,TGTGCCACGCGGGGGGGCTTGGAGACCCAGTACTTC
NA,TRBJ2-6,NA,TRBV5-6,CASSAAGTGANVLTF,TGTGCCAGCAGCGCCGCCGGGACTGGGGCCAACGTCCTGACTTTC
NA,TRBJ1-2,NA,TRBV5-4,CASSFSQVDTSFYGYTF,TGTGCCAGCAGCTTTTCTCAGGTGGACACCAGCTTCTATGGCTACACCTTC
NA,TRBJ2-7,NA,TRBV5-8,CASSLSTRWGYEQYF,TGTGCCAGCAGCTTGAGTACGCGGTGGGGCTACGAGCAGTACTTC
NA,TRBJ2-3,NA,TRBV9,CASSVATSGTSDTQYF,TGTGCCAGCAGCGTAGCTACTTCAGGGACGTCGGATACGCAGTATTTT
NA,TRBJ1-5,NA,TRBV5-6,CASSLGPDQPQHF,TGTGCCAGCAGCTTGGGGCCAGATCAGCCCCAGCATTTT
NA,TRBJ2-2,NA,TRBV9,CASSSRIPTGELFF,TGTGCCAGCAGCTCAAGAATCCCCACCGGGGAGCTGTTTTTT
NA,TRBJ1-2,NA,TRBV27,CASSGTELNYGYTF,TGTGCCAGCAGTGGAACAGAACTGAACTATGGCTACACCTTC
NA,TRBJ1-1,NA,TRBV6-6,CASTLPPGGLGTEAFF,TGTGCCAGCACCCTACCTCCTGGGGGACTGGGCACTGAAGCTTTCTTT
NA,TRBJ2-1,TRBD2,TRBV29-1,CSVEATSGGAGEQFF,TGCAGCGTTGAAGCAACTAGCGGGGGGGCCGGGGAGCAGTTCTTC
NA,TRBJ1-2,TRBD1,TRBV6-5,CASREDRDHGYTF,TGTGCCAGCAGAGAAGACAGGGACCATGGCTACACCTTC
NA,TRBJ1-2,NA,TRBV7-4,CASSLDGDGRGYTF,TGTGCCAGCAGCTTGGACGGGGACGGCCGGGGGTACACCTTC
NA,TRBJ2-7,NA,TRBV7-8,CASSPDGSYEQYF,TGTGCCAGCAGCCCGGACGGTTCCTACGAGCAGTACTTC
few,TRBJ1-2,TRBD1,TRBV6-5,CASSSETGNYGYTF,TGTGCCAGCAGCTCTGAGACAGGGAACTATGGCTACACCTTC